Here is one T cell receptor (beta chain) with its context. What it binds is unknown. This CDR3 has 14 amino acids. V was clipped by 4 bases and J by 3 bases; unmatched bases: 4. Looked up from germline, CDR1 is MDHEN and CDR2 is SYDVKM. Construction of the TCRbeta library involved unique molecular identifiers. Each CDR3 protein is one row after TCRdb ran MiXCR on the PCR reads. There are about 580,000 distinct CDR3 sequences in the sample; 27% occur only once, and approximately 33% lies in the top ten. These data are taken from a study of T-cell reconstitution after alpha-beta-depleted transplantation in children. Overall study findings and caveats: About two months after transplant, alpha-beta T cells reportedly came from several hundred expanded graft clones. Counts and diversity of T cells one year after transplant came mostly from newly produced T cells.

The chain has TRBV28 and TRBJ2-7, with 9 bases that match TRBD2. This TCR was sampled from a boy younger than two with Wiskott-Aldrich syndrome, due to receive a stem cell transplant. The sample consisted of PBMCs, taken before TCRalphabeta/CD19-depleted stem cell transplant. The CDR3 DNA reads as TGTGCCAGCAGTTCCCGACTAGCGGACTACGAGCAGTACTTC. Translated, it gives CASSSRLADYEQYF. The full variable domain, its missing parts supplied by reference TRBV28 and TRBJ2-7, is DVKVTQSSRYLVKRTGEKVFLECVQDMDHENMFWYRQDPGLGLRLIYFSYDVKMKEKGDIPEGYSVSREKKERFSLILESASTNQTSMYLCASSSRLADYEQYFGPGTRLTVT.